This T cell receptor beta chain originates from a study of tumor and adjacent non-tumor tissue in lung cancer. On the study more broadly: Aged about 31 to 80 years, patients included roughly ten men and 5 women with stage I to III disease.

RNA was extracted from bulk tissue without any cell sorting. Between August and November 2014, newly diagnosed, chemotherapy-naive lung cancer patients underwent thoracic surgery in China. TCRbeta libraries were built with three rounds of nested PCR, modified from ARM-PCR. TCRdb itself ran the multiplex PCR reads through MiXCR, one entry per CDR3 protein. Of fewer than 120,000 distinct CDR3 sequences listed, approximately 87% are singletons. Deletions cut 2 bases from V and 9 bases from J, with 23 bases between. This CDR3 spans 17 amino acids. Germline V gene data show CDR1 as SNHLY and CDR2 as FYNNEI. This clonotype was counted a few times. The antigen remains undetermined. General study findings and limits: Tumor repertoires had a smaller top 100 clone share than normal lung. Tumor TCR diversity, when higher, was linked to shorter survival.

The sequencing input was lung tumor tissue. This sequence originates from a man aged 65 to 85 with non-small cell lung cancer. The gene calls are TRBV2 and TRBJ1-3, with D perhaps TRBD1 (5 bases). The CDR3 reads CASSETPTGSSWGTIYF. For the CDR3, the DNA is TGTGCCAGCAGTGAAACCCCTACAGGCTCGTCTTGGGGCACCATATATTTT.